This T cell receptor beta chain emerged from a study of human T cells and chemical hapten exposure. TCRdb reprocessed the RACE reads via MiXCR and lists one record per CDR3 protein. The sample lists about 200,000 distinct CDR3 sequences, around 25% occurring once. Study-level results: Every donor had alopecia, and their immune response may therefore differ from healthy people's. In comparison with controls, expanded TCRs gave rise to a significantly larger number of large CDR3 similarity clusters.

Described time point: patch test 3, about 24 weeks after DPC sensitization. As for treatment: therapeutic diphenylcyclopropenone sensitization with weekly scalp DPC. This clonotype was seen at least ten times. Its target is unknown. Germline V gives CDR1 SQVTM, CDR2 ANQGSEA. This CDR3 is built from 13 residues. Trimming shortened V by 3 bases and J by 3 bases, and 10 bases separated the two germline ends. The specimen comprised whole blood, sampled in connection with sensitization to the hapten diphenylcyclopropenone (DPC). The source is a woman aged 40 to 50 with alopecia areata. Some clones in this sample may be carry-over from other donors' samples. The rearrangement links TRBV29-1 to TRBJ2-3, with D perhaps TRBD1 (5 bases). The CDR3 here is CSVDQGLTDTQYF. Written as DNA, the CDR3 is TGCAGCGTTGACCAGGGCCTGACAGATACGCAGTATTTT.